One and the same sample provided the 7 T cell receptor beta chains below, sequenced in a study of OX40 agonist ivuxolimab in advanced cancers. The method behind the library was the immunoSEQ multiplex PCR assay. TCRdb re-hosts the immuneACCESS table, in-frame sequences only. Its copies lack some clones; in the studies checked, an unresolved V gene accounts for under half of them, and the cause for the rest is not known. This sample is represented by roughly 68,000 clones; 75% to 90% of them were singletons. The biggest ten clones account for 13% to 15% of the sample. The sample was CD4+ or CD8+ T cells sorted from blood, taken in a trial of the OX40 agonist ivuxolimab. Source of these receptors: an adult with an advanced solid tumor such as melanoma, head and neck, liver or kidney cancer.

J is TRBJ2-7 and V is TRBV19; perhaps TRBD2 as D (6 bases). The CDR3 sequence is 12 residues long. Trimming cost V 1 base and J 6 bases, with 7 bases left between them. Germline CDR1 reads LNHDA; CDR2 reads SQIVND (reference sequence). CDR3 amino acids: CASSIAAGEQYF. Written as DNA, the CDR3 is TGTGCCAGTAGTATAGCAGCGGGCGAGCAGTACTTC. Combining the CDR3 with reference TRBV19 and TRBJ2-7 gives the whole variable domain DGGITQSPKYLFRKEGQNVTLSCEQNLNHDAMYWYRQDPGQGLRLIYYSQIVNDFQKGDIAEGYSVSREKKESFPLTVTSAQKNPTAFYLCASSIAAGEQYFGPGTRLTVT.

This chain links TRBV6-6 with TRBJ2-2, with TRBD1 matching 7 bases. With V trimmed by 3 bases and J by 4 bases, 5 bases remained unmatched. The germline CDR1 and CDR2 sequences are MNHNY and SVGAGI (reference sequence). CDR3 length: 15 residues. The DNA of the CDR3 is TGTGCCAGCAGTTATCGAACAGGGGCCACCGGGGAGCTGTTTTTT. As protein: CASSYRTGATGELFF.

The DNA of the CDR3 is TGCAGCGTTGAATTCCCCTTGGGCGAGCAGTACTTC. Translating it yields CSVEFPLGEQYF. V and J are TRBV29-1 and TRBJ2-7, with D unclear. CDR3 size: 12 residues. V gave up 2 bases and J gave up 6 bases, with 11 bases separating them. Germline CDR1 reads SQVTM; CDR2 reads ANQGSEA.

The V gene is TRBV5-1, the J gene TRBJ1-2; 12 positions agree with TRBD1. CDR1 and CDR2 (germline): SGHRS, YFSETQ. J was trimmed by 6 bases and V by 4 bases; bases with no gene match: 7. This CDR3 comprises 15 residues. In DNA, the CDR3 is TGCGCCAGCAGCCCTGGGACAGGGGGCGTACATGGCTACACCTTC. Its protein product is CASSPGTGGVHGYTF.

This clone showed up just once. The chain uses TRBV13 and TRBJ2-2; D may be TRBD1 (5 bases). The CDR3 length is 14 residues. Deletions cut 8 bases from V and 0 bases from J, with 10 bases between. Per germline, CDR1 PRHDT and CDR2 FYEKMQ (reference sequence). The CDR3, as DNA: TGTGCCAGCCTAGGACAACCGAACACCGGGGAGCTGTTTTTT. Translated: CASLGQPNTGELFF. The complete variable domain, with remaining parts taken from reference TRBV13 and TRBJ2-2, reads AAGVIQSPRHLIKEKRETATLKCYPIPRHDTVYWYQQGPGQDPQFLISFYEKMQSDKGSIPDRFSAQQFSDYHSELNMSSLELGDSALYFCASLGQPNTGELFFGEGSRLTVL.

The chain carries TRBV19 and TRBJ2-1, with 9 positions matching TRBD2. There are 15 residues in the CDR3. Germline assignment: CDR1 LNHDA and CDR2 SQIVND (reference sequence). V was clipped by 0 bases and J by 7 bases; unmatched bases: 4. CDR3 DNA sequence: TGTGCCAGTAGTATAGATTCGGCGGGAGGGAATGAGCAGTTCTTC. It yields the protein CASSIDSAGGNEQFF.

V gene TRBV27 combines with J gene TRBJ1-2; 8 bases align to TRBD1. The CDR3 runs to 15 residues. Looked up from germline, CDR1 is MNHEY and CDR2 is SMNVEV (reference sequence). Trimming cost V 6 bases and J 8 bases; bases outside gene matches: 14. CDR3 in DNA: TGTGCCAGCAGCGGACAGGGACTCCTATTTGAGGGCTACACCTTC. This sequence encodes CASSGQGLLFEGYTF.